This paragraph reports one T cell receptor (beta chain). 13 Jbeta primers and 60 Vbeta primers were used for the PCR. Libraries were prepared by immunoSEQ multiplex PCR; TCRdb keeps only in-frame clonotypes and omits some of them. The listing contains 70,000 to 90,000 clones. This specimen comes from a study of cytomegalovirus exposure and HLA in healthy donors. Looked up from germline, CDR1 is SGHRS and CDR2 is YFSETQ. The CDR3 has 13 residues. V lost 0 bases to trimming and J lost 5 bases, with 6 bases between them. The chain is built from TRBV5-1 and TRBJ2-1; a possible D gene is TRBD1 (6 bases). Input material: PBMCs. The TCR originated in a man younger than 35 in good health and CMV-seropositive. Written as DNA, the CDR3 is TGCGCCAGCAGCTTGGGGGACAACAATGAGCAGTTCTTC. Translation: CASSLGDNNEQFF.